Listed below are T cell receptor beta chains from one sample, sequenced in a study of long-term antiretroviral therapy in people with HIV. The repertoire was sequenced with immunoSEQ multiplex PCR; TCRdb's copy has only in-frame clones and lacks some. The sample holds more than 5,500 clones; 79% are singletons and the top ten take more than 20%. The specimen was unsorted PBMCs, collected 1.1 years after starting antiretroviral therapy. The receptor set was obtained from a man aged 35 to 55 with HIV. CDR3s include the opening cysteine and the closing phenylalanine or tryptophan. The order of the fields is V gene, clone size, D gene, J gene, CDR3 DNA, CDR3 protein. D genes are given only for firm matches. The size field is filled for only some rows; it gives once, few, many or a size class.

TRBV5-1	NA	TRBD2	TRBJ2-1	TGCGCCAGCAGCTTGCGGACTAGCGGCCTTTCCTACAATGAGCAGTTCTTC	CASSLRTSGLSYNEQFF
TRBV14	NA	TRBD1	TRBJ1-5	TGTGCCAGCAGCCCCGGGACAGATCAGCCCCAGCATTTT	CASSPGTDQPQHF
TRBV2	NA	NA	TRBJ1-4	TGTGCCAGCAGTGAATCGGGAAACACTAATGAAAAACTGTTTTTT	CASSESGNTNEKLFF
TRBV5-1	NA	TRBD1	TRBJ2-5	TGCGCCAGCAGCTTTTTCACAGGGGGCGGTGAGACCCAGTACTTC	CASSFFTGGGETQYF
TRBV2	NA	TRBD1	TRBJ1-6	TGTGCCAGCAGAAGGACAGGCTTGACCGATCACTCCTATAATTCACCCCTCCACTTT	CASRRTGLTDHSYNSPLHF
TRBV10-2	NA	NA	TRBJ2-3	TGCGCCAGCAGCCTGGTCGTTCGGACAGATACGCAGTATTTT	CASSLVVRTDTQYF
TRBV11-1	NA	NA	TRBJ1-3	TGTGCCAGCAGCCTGGGACGGACCTCTGGAAACACCATATATTTT	CASSLGRTSGNTIYF
TRBV29-1	NA	TRBD2	TRBJ2-3	TGCAGCGTTGTAGGACTAGCGGGGGGACGCACAGATACGCAGTATTTT	CSVVGLAGGRTDTQYF
TRBV5-8	few	NA	TRBJ2-2	TGTGCCAGCAGCTTGGCGGGGTTATGGAACACCGGGGAGCTGTTTTTT	CASSLAGLWNTGELFF
TRBV4-1	NA	NA	TRBJ1-5	TGCGCCAGCAGCCAAGGGGGTCAGCTAAATCAGCCCCAGCATTTT	CASSQGGQLNQPQHF
TRBV19	NA	NA	TRBJ2-4	TGTGCCAGTAGTATAGACGCCCCCGGCAGTTCGGGAGCCAAAAACATTCAGTACTTC	CASSIDAPGSSGAKNIQYF
TRBV4-1	NA	TRBD1	TRBJ1-2	TGCGCCAGCAGCCAACCTAGGACAGGCAACTATGGCTACACCTTC	CASSQPRTGNYGYTF
TRBV5-1	NA	TRBD2	TRBJ2-3	TGCGCCAGCAGCTTGCCGGGGGGGGGAGTGGCAGATACGCAGTATTTT	CASSLPGGGVADTQYF
TRBV30	NA	NA	TRBJ2-7	TGTGCCTGGGGTAGTGACCTATTGGGGGAGCAGTACTTC	CAWGSDLLGEQYF
TRBV27	NA	NA	TRBJ1-6	TGTGCCAGCAGTTGGGCAGCTAGCTCCTATAATTCACCCCTCCACTTT	CASSWAASSYNSPLHF
TRBV19	NA	TRBD2	TRBJ2-1	TGTGCCAGTAGTATTGGACTAGCGGGGGTTTTCGATGAGCAGTTCTTC	CASSIGLAGVFDEQFF
TRBV18	NA	NA	TRBJ1-2	TGTGCCAGCTCACCGGGCCAGGGGCATGGCTACACCTTC	CASSPGQGHGYTF
TRBV4-2	NA	TRBD2	TRBJ2-1	TGTGCCAGCAGCCCTCCAGGGAGCGGGGGGGCGAATGAGCAGTTCTTC	CASSPPGSGGANEQFF
TRBV6-1	NA	NA	TRBJ1-2	TGTGCCAGCACTTGGGGTTCCTATGGCTACACCTTC	CASTWGSYGYTF
TRBV5-6	NA	TRBD1	TRBJ1-2	TGTGCCAGCAGCTCACGGGACAGAAACTATGGCTACACCTTC	CASSSRDRNYGYTF
TRBV18	NA	TRBD2	TRBJ2-1	TGTGCCAGCTCACCGGCAGCGGGACTAGGTCTTAATGAGCAGTTCTTC	CASSPAAGLGLNEQFF
TRBV9	NA	NA	TRBJ2-7	TGTGCCAGCAGCGGCCTTGGAGACTACGAGCAGTACTTC	CASSGLGDYEQYF
TRBV6-1	once	NA	TRBJ2-7	TGTGCCAGCAGTGAAATAAGGGTAGATGAGCAGTACTTC	CASSEIRVDEQYF
TRBV5-5	NA	NA	TRBJ2-5	TGTGCCAGCAGCCTAGGAGGGACGGGACCCCAAGAGACCCAGTACTTC	CASSLGGTGPQETQYF
TRBV9	NA	NA	TRBJ1-2	TGTGCCAGCAAGTCAGACGGGTATGGCTACACCTTC	CASKSDGYGYTF
TRBV9	NA	NA	TRBJ1-2	TGTGCCAGCAGCTCATGGAAGGGGTTGGGCTACACCTTC	CASSSWKGLGYTF
TRBV30	NA	NA	TRBJ1-2	TGTGCCTGGAGTGTAAGTCAGGGATCTGGCGGCTACACCTTC	CAWSVSQGSGGYTF
TRBV10-3	once	TRBD1	TRBJ2-7	TGTGCCATCAGTACCGACAGGGAGAGCTCCTACGAGCAGTACTTC	CAISTDRESSYEQYF
TRBV19	few	NA	TRBJ1-1	TGTGCCAGTAGTAACCCCCCGCTCGGGGCTCGGAACACTGAAGCTTTCTTT	CASSNPPLGARNTEAFF
TRBV5-5	NA	NA	TRBJ1-6	TGTGCCAGCAGCTTGGGTGGGGCAGGATCACCCCTCCACTTT	CASSLGGAGSPLHF
TRBV7-8	NA	NA	TRBJ1-1	TGTGCCAGCAGCCCGGGACGGATGAACACTGAAGCTTTCTTT	CASSPGRMNTEAFF
TRBV6-5	NA	NA	TRBJ1-2	TGTGCCAGCAGTTACTCAGGCGCTTATAGCTATGGCTACACCTTC	CASSYSGAYSYGYTF
TRBV4-1	NA	NA	TRBJ1-2	TGCGCCAGCAGTCCTGGATTCACAGGACCCTATGGCTACACCTTC	CASSPGFTGPYGYTF
TRBV27	NA	TRBD2	TRBJ2-7	TGTGCCAGCAGGGGACTAGCGGGGGCCTTATACGAGCAGTACTTC	CASRGLAGALYEQYF
TRBV5-4	NA	TRBD1	TRBJ2-7	TGTGCCAGCAGCCCCGGACAGGAGATCTCCTACGAGCAGTACTTC	CASSPGQEISYEQYF
TRBV19	NA	NA	TRBJ2-5	TGTGCCAGTAGTGGGGAGCGGTCGAGGAAGACCCAGTACTTC	CASSGERSRKTQYF
TRBV7-9	NA	NA	TRBJ1-2	TGTGCCAGCAGCTCGCCTCTTAACTATGGCTACACCTTC	CASSSPLNYGYTF
TRBV27	NA	NA	TRBJ1-5	TGTGCCAGCAGTTCTACAGAAAATCAGCCCCAGCATTTT	CASSSTENQPQHF
TRBV19	NA	NA	TRBJ2-2	TGTGCCAGTAGTATAGAGGGGGAGCTGTTTTTT	CASSIEGELFF
TRBV9	NA	NA	TRBJ1-5	TGTGCCAGCAGCGTAGGAGCGGGCAGCCAGCCCCAGCATTTT	CASSVGAGSQPQHF
TRBV27	NA	NA	TRBJ2-7	TGTGCCAGCAGTCCGGGCCTCCAATACGAGCAGTACTTC	CASSPGLQYEQYF
TRBV6-1	few	NA	TRBJ2-7	TGTGCCAGTCGACAAGCAGCCTACGAGCAGTACTTC	CASRQAAYEQYF
TRBV7-8	NA	TRBD2	TRBJ2-5	TGTGCCAGCAGCTTAGGAGGACTAGCGGGGGAACTACTCCAAGAGACCCAGTACTTC	CASSLGGLAGELLQETQYF
TRBV14	NA	NA	TRBJ1-6	TGTGCCAGCAGCCGCTGGCGTGGCAGGGGTAATTCACCCCTCCACTTT	CASSRWRGRGNSPLHF
TRBV2	NA	TRBD2	TRBJ2-7	TGTGCCAGCAGTGAACACGGCGGGGGGGCCCCCGAGCAGTACTTC	CASSEHGGGAPEQYF
TRBV5-4	once	NA	TRBJ1-3	TGTGCCAGCAGCTCAACCCAGGGCTTCTCTGGAAACACCATATATTTT	CASSSTQGFSGNTIYF
TRBV7-9	NA	NA	TRBJ2-3	TGTGCCAGCAGCCCGCTTGATACGCAGTATTTT	CASSPLDTQYF
TRBV10-3	NA	NA	TRBJ2-3	TGTGCCATTCGCCACACCTCAGGGGCCGCCACAGATACGCAGTATTTT	CAIRHTSGAATDTQYF
TRBV13	NA	NA	TRBJ2-5	TGTGCCAGCAGCTTAAGGGACACCGAGGAGACCCAGTACTTC	CASSLRDTEETQYF
TRBV5-3	NA	TRBD1	TRBJ2-7	TGTGCCAGCAGCTTGAGACAGGGGTACTACGAGCAGTACTTC	CASSLRQGYYEQYF
TRBV18	NA	NA	TRBJ2-7	TGTGCCAGCTCACCCCCGACAGTCAGCTCCTACGAGCAGTACTTC	CASSPPTVSSYEQYF
TRBV2	NA	NA	TRBJ1-1	TGTGCCAGCAAAACAGGGTCTACTGAAGCTTTCTTT	CASKTGSTEAFF
TRBV14	NA	TRBD1	TRBJ2-2	TGTGCCAGCAGCCAAGAGGGTACCACGGGACAGGCAAACACCGGGGAGCTGTTTTTT	CASSQEGTTGQANTGELFF
TRBV7-9	NA	NA	TRBJ2-7	TGTGCCAGCAGCTTAGTTAATACAGGGAAGGACGAGCAGTACTTC	CASSLVNTGKDEQYF